Listed here are 5 T cell receptor beta chains from one sample, sequenced in a study of blood T cell repertoires in COVID-19. Assay: immunoSEQ multiplex PCR; the TCRdb copy retains only in-frame clones and omits some. The sample gives more than 300,000 clones, approximately 91% of which show up once; more than 5.5% is in the top ten. Specimen: peripheral blood. All receptors come from an older woman with COVID-19, enrolled during active disease.

The chain couples TRBV6-6 to TRBJ1-5; 7 bases fit TRBD1. The germline V gene encodes CDR1 MNHNY and CDR2 SVGAGI (reference sequence). The CDR3 runs to 13 residues. Trimming cost V 6 bases and J 5 bases; bases outside gene matches: 4. In DNA form, the CDR3 reads TGTGCCAGCAGGGGGACAGTTTATCAGCCCCAGCATTTT. This codes for CASRGTVYQPQHF.

V and J are TRBV5-6 and TRBJ1-4; D may be TRBD1 (6 bases). Trimming took off 6 bases at V and 7 bases at J, with 16 bases between the two ends. Per the germline V gene, CDR1 is SGHDT and CDR2 is YYEEEE. The CDR3 totals 14 residues. The CDR3 sequence is CASTSYRVPEKLFF. The CDR3 coding sequence is TGTGCCAGCACCTCCTACAGGGTACCTGAAAAACTGTTTTTT.

The chain combines TRBV19 with TRBJ2-7, with D possibly TRBD2 on 5 matching bases. CDR3 length: 15 amino acids. V lost 3 bases and J lost 2, with 14 bases in between. The V gene's germline CDR1 is LNHDA and CDR2 SQIVND (reference sequence). Here the CDR3 DNA reads TGTGCCAGTAGTATCAACTTAGCGAGGGCCTACGAGCAGTACTTC. The encoded protein is CASSINLARAYEQYF. Looking up the rest from reference TRBV19 and TRBJ2-7 gives the full variable domain: DGGITQSPKYLFRKEGQNVTLSCEQNLNHDAMYWYRQDPGQGLRLIYYSQIVNDFQKGDIAEGYSVSREKKESFPLTVTSAQKNPTAFYLCASSINLARAYEQYFGPGTRLTVT.

V and J are TRBV2 and TRBJ2-2; 7 nucleotides line up with TRBD1. This CDR3 is 14 amino acids long. V was pared by 5 bases and J by 4 bases, with 4 bases of the junction left unmatched. Germline lookup yields CDR1 SNHLY and CDR2 FYNNEI. In DNA form, the CDR3 reads TGTGCCAGCAGTCCGGACAGGACCACCGGGGAGCTGTTTTTT. Protein product: CASSPDRTTGELFF.

The CDR3 region has the DNA TGCAGTGCTAGTAGCGGGGGGTTCACAGATACGCAGTATTTT. Amino acid sequence: CSASSGGFTDTQYF. The chain has TRBV20-1 and TRBJ2-3; 10 bases are shared with TRBD2. Trimming cost V 3 bases and J 2 bases; bases outside gene matches: 2. Looked up from germline, CDR1 is DFQATT and CDR2 is SNEGSKA (reference sequence). The CDR3 sequence is 14 residues long.